This T cell receptor beta chain was captured in a study of memory CD4+ T cells and cytomegalovirus serostatus. Study-wide findings and caveats: Median bootstrapped AUC for CMV status was approximately 0.96 originally, approximately 0.93 US-trained. The CMV-associated TCR signature appears largely within the CD4+ memory repertoire.

Single viable CD3+CD4+CD8-CD45RO+ cells were sorted as the memory CD4+ T cells. Germline V CDR1 and CDR2: MNHNS, SASEGT. V shed 1 base and J shed 5 bases, with 8 bases lying between them. The CDR3 runs to 13 residues. In regard to this clone: Its antigen is not known.

TCRdb keeps only in-frame clones here, not all; method: immunoSEQ multiplex PCR. The repertoire has about 82,000 clones, less than 90% of them found once; the top ten carry about 0.72%. V gene TRBV6-1 combines with J gene TRBJ2-5; D is possibly TRBD1 (6 bases). The sequenced sample was memory CD4+ T cells from blood. The receptor was derived from an adult in good health and CMV-seronegative. DNA of the CDR3: TGTGCCAGCAGTGAAGGGACAGATGAGACCCAGTACTTC. The encoded protein is CASSEGTDETQYF.